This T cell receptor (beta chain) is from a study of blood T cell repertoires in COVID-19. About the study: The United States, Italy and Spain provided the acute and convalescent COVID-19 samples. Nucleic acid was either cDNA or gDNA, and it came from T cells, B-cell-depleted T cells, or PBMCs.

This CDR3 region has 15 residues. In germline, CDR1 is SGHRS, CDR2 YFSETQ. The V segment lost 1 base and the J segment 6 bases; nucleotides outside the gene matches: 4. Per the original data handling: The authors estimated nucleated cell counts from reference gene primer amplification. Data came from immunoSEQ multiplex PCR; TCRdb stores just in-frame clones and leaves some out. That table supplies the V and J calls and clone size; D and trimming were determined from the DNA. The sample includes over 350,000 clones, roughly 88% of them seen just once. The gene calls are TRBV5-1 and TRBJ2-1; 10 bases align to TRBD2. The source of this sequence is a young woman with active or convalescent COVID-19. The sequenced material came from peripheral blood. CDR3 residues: CASSLSTSGANEQFF. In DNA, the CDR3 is TGCGCCAGCAGCTTGAGTACTAGCGGGGCCAATGAGCAGTTCTTC.